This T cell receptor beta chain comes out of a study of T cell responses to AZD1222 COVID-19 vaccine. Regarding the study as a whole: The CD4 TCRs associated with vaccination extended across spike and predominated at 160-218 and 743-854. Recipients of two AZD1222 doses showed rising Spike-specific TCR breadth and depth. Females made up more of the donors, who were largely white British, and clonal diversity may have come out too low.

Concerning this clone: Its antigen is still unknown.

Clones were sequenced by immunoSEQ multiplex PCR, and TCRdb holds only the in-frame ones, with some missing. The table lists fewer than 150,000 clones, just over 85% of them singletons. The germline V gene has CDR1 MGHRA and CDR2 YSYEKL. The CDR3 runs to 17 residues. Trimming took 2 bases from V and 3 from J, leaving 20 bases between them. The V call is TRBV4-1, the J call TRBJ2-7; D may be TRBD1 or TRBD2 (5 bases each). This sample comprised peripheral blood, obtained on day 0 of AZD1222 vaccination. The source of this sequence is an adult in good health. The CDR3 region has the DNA TGCGCCAGCAGCCAAACCACGGGGCAGGGCTTATTCTACGAGCAGTACTTC. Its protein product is CASSQTTGQGLFYEQYF.